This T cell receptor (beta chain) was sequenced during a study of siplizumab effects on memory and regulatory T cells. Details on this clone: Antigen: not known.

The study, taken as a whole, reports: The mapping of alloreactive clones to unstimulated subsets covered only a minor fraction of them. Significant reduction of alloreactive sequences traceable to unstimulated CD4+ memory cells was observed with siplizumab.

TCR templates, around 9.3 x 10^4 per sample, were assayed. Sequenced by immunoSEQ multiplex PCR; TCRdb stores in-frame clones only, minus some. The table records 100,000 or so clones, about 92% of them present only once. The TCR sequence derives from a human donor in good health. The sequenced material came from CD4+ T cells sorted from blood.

This chain's CDR3 is CASQFGSGANVLTF. The CDR3 nucleotides read TGTGCCAGCCAGTTCGGCTCTGGGGCCAACGTCCTGACTTTC. The V and J genes are TRBV6-9 and TRBJ2-6; unclear D gene. The ends were cut back, 8 bases at V and 0 bases at J, with 8 bases in the middle. The germline CDR1 and CDR2 sequences are MNHGY and SVAAGI. This CDR3 region has 14 residues.